This T cell receptor beta chain was documented in a study of human T cells and chemical hapten exposure. Study-wide context: Chiefly female patients presented with alopecia areata, totalis or universalis.

Stated treatment: therapeutic diphenylcyclopropenone sensitization with weekly scalp DPC. Whole blood, unfractionated, served as the material for total RNA extraction. This CDR3 has 16 residues. The junction had 9 bases not matched to a gene; V was cut back by 3 bases and J by 2 bases. Per the germline V gene, CDR1 is DFQATT and CDR2 is SNEGSKA (reference sequence). The library tagged each cDNA molecule with unique molecular identifiers. TCRdb reprocessed the reads with MiXCR, giving one entry per CDR3 protein. The sample carries about 3,500 distinct CDR3 sequences, less than 50% recorded once. The rearrangement uses TRBV20-1 and TRBJ2-2, with 7 nucleotides matching TRBD1. Sequencing used whole blood, obtained before DPC sensitization or 2, 6, or about 24 weeks after (not recorded which). This receptor was identified in an adult with alopecia areata. Some clones in this sample may be carry-over from other donors' samples. This table probably holds off-target reads from a library built for another chain. CDR3 protein: CSASAPGQLNTGELFF. CDR3 DNA sequence: TGCAGTGCTAGTGCACCGGGACAGCTTAACACCGGGGAGCTGTTTTTT.